These 24 T cell receptor beta chains were all obtained from the same sample, sequenced in a study of blood T cells in healthy people across ages. Primers used in a second PCR of about 6 to 11 cycles were a sample-barcoded 5' primer and a J-beta primer mix. TCRdb processed the 5' RACE reads anew with MiXCR; each CDR3 protein has one entry. This table has some 1.6 million distinct CDR3 sequences, roughly 30% appearing once. What was sequenced was blood. Receptors originate from a woman in her twenties or thirties in good health.

This rearrangement joins TRBV10-3 to TRBJ2-5; 9 bases are shared with TRBD2. Trimming cost V 4 bases and J 3 bases; bases outside gene matches: 9. CDR1 and CDR2 (germline): ENHRY, SYGVKD. This CDR3 region has 16 residues. DNA of the CDR3: TGTGCCATCAGTGGGGTACTGACTAGCGGAGAAGAGACCCAGTACTTC. Translating it yields CAISGVLTSGEETQYF.

This clonotype has a handful of counts. The rearrangement uses TRBV20-1 and TRBJ2-3, with 10 nucleotides matching TRBD2. This CDR3 is 15 amino acids long. The V gene end was trimmed by 6 bases and the J gene end by 2 bases; junction bases not matched to a gene: 8. Germline V gene data show CDR1 as DFQATT and CDR2 as SNEGSKA (reference sequence). The DNA of the CDR3 is TGCAGTGCCCAGGGAGCGGGAGGGCCCACAGATACGCAGTATTTT. Its protein product is CSAQGAGGPTDTQYF.

The CDR3 here is CASSGTSDPSNEQFF. CDR3 DNA sequence: TGTGCCAGCAGCGGGACTAGTGATCCTTCAAATGAGCAGTTCTTC. This chain connects TRBV3-1 to TRBJ2-1; 8 positions agree with TRBD2. The CDR3 is made up of 15 amino acids. Per germline, CDR1 LGHDT and CDR2 YNNKEL (reference sequence). Trimming at V came to 5 bases and at J to 7 bases, leaving 10 bases not matched to a gene.

This clonotype was observed a handful of times. The J gene is TRBJ2-1, the V gene TRBV12-3 or TRBV12-4; D perhaps matches TRBD1 (6 bases). The germline V and J ends were trimmed by 6 bases and 0 bases, with 12 bases remaining between them. The CDR3 extends over 15 amino acids. CDR3 protein: CASRKDRGSYNEQFF. CDR3 bases: TGTGCCAGCAGGAAGGACAGAGGCTCCTACAATGAGCAGTTCTTC.

The V and J genes are TRBV21-1 and TRBJ2-3; no check of the table's D call, TRBD2, against the DNA was made. TRBV21-1 is assigned pseudogene status. There are 20 residues in the CDR3. Written as DNA, the CDR3 is TGTGCCAGCAGCAGCCGACCTAGATGCGAGACTAGCGGGGAGAAAGATACGCAGTATTTT. This encodes CASSSRPRCETSGEKDTQYF.

This clonotype was recorded once. This chain joins TRBV11-2 and TRBJ2-3; D tentatively reads TRBD1 or TRBD2 (5 bases each). Trimming stripped 3 bases from V and 2 bases from J, with 15 bases between. The CDR3 has 16 amino acids. CDR1 and CDR2 from the germline V gene are SGHAT and FQNNGV. The CDR3 bases are TGTGCCAGCAGCTTCTCGGGACGGAAGATCACAGATACGCAGTATTTT. Encoded protein: CASSFSGRKITDTQYF.

The CDR3 DNA sequence: TGCAGCGGTTGGGAAGAAGATGAAAAACTGTTTTTT. It is translated as CSGWEEDEKLFF. The chain combines TRBV29-1 with TRBJ1-4; D not resolved. The germline CDR1 and CDR2 sequences are SQVTM and ANQGSEA. CDR3 length equals 12 residues. V was pared by 7 bases and J by 6 bases, with 12 bases between.

The rearrangement joins TRBV10-2 to TRBJ1-2; no firm D call. The ends were cut back, 7 bases at V and 4 bases at J, with 7 bases in the middle. The CDR3 has 11 residues. Germline values: CDR1 WSHSY, CDR2 SAAADI. CDR3 amino acids: CASTGVYGYTF. Here the CDR3 DNA reads TGCGCCAGCACCGGGGTCTATGGCTACACCTTC.

This chain links TRBV4-1 with TRBJ1-5; no clear D gene. The ends were cut back, 1 base at V and 2 bases at J, with 9 bases in the middle. Germline V CDR1 and CDR2: MGHRA, YSYEKL. The length of the CDR3 is 15 residues. In DNA form, the CDR3 reads TGCGCCAGCAGCCAAGGGGTCGAGGGCAATCAGCCCCAGCATTTT. It codes for CASSQGVEGNQPQHF.

This chain joins TRBV6-4 and TRBJ1-2; weak D call: TRBD1 (6 bases). The germline gives CDR1 MRHNA, CDR2 SNTAGT. The CDR3 is made up of 17 amino acids. The germline V and J ends were trimmed by 0 bases and 0 bases, with 14 bases remaining between them. CDR3 sequence (DNA): TGTGCCAGCAGTGACTCTTCGCGAGGACAGTCTAACTATGGCTACACCTTC. Amino acid sequence: CASSDSSRGQSNYGYTF.

There are a few counts of this clonotype. The chain is built from TRBV28 and TRBJ2-7, with D perhaps matching TRBD2 (6 bases). The V gene's germline CDR1 is MDHEN and CDR2 SYDVKM. The CDR3 is 14 amino acids. V dropped 6 bases and J dropped 1 base, with 13 bases sitting between them. CDR3 region: CASSPHLASYEQYF. The CDR3, as DNA: TGTGCCAGCAGCCCGCACCTAGCGTCCTACGAGCAGTACTTC.

The chain employs TRBV6-5 and TRBJ2-1; 10 bases line up with TRBD2. Germline CDR1 reads MNHEY; CDR2 reads SVGAGI. The junction had 11 bases not matched to a gene; V was cut back by 6 bases and J by 12 bases. The CDR3 is 14 amino acids. The CDR3, as DNA: TGTGCCAGCAGCTACCGACTAGCGGGCTATGGGCAGTTCTTC. Translated: CASSYRLAGYGQFF.

The V gene is TRBV7-8, the J gene TRBJ2-7; D is possibly TRBD1 (6 bases). Trimming stripped 5 bases from V and 7 bases from J, with 21 bases between. The CDR3 extends over 15 amino acids. CDR1 and CDR2 (germline): SGHVS, FQNEAQ. This CDR3 is CASSLVWQGLGEQYF. In DNA form, the CDR3 reads TGTGCCAGCAGCCTTGTTTGGCAGGGGCTGGGTGAGCAGTACTTC.

This clonotype has ten or more counts. The rearrangement links TRBV7-3 to TRBJ2-3, with D possibly TRBD2 on 6 matching bases. This CDR3 has 15 residues. CDR1 SGHTA and CDR2 FQGTGA come from the germline V gene. The V end lost 5 bases, the J end lost 1 base, and 13 bases lay between the germline ends. The CDR3 here is CASSLSGFGTDTQYF. CDR3 bases: TGTGCCAGCAGCCTAAGCGGGTTTGGCACAGATACGCAGTATTTT.

The V call is TRBV9, the J call TRBJ2-5; D is uncertain. Germline CDR1 SGDLS, CDR2 YYNGEE. The CDR3 totals 14 residues. Trimming removed 3 bases at V and 0 bases at J, with 9 bases between. The CDR3 DNA follows: TGTGCCAGCAGCGGAGCCGACTACCAAGAGACCCAGTACTTC. Protein sequence: CASSGADYQETQYF.

This clonotype was counted a few times. The genes are TRBV11-1 and TRBJ2-3; no reliable D call. V shed 0 bases and J shed 0 bases, with 7 bases lying between them. CDR3 size: 15 residues. From germline, CDR1 is SGHAT and CDR2 FQDESV (reference sequence). The CDR3 DNA follows: TGTGCCAGCAGCTTAGCGCTTAAGAGCACAGATACGCAGTATTTT. Residues: CASSLALKSTDTQYF.

The V gene is TRBV28, the J gene TRBJ2-2, with 7 bases fitting TRBD2. The CDR3 loop spans 14 amino acids. Trimming removed 8 bases from V and 4 bases from J; junction bases left unmatched: 7. CDR1 is MDHEN and CDR2 is SYDVKM in the germline V gene. The CDR3 loop reads CASRLSSGTGELFF. The CDR3 DNA reads as TGTGCCAGCCGACTCTCTAGCGGCACCGGGGAGCTGTTTTTT. The full variable domain, in which reference TRBV28 and TRBJ2-2 provide the parts outside the CDR3, is DVKVTQSSRYLVKRTGEKVFLECVQDMDHENMFWYRQDPGLGLRLIYFSYDVKMKEKGDIPEGYSVSREKKERFSLILESASTNQTSMYLCASRLSSGTGELFFGEGSRLTVL.

On this clonotype itself: The CDR3 does not end in the conserved phenylalanine or tryptophan, so this is likely a read error. This sequence joins TRBV20-1 and TRBJ2-7, with D perhaps TRBD1 or TRBD2 (5 bases each). The germline V and J ends were trimmed by 0 bases and 2 bases, with 5 bases remaining between them. Per germline, CDR1 DFQATT and CDR2 SNEGSKA (reference sequence). CDR3 length equals 12 residues. The CDR3 here is CSAREGPYEQYL. The CDR3 nucleotides are TGCAGTGCTAGAGAGGGACCCTACGAGCAGTACTTG.

The table lists this clonotype with a few counts. This rearrangement joins TRBV12-3 or TRBV12-4 to TRBJ2-7, with D perhaps TRBD1 (8 bases). V was clipped by 6 bases and J by 0 bases, with 18 bases between them. The CDR3 spans 16 residues. The CDR3 DNA reads TGTGCCAGCAGCGGGACAGGCCCGGGGGGCTCCTACGAGCAGTACTTC. Its translation: CASSGTGPGGSYEQYF.

This clonotype appeared a few times. This chain uses TRBV6-1 with TRBJ1-2, with 8 bases identical to TRBD1. The germline V gene has CDR1 MNHNS and CDR2 SASEGT. The CDR3 consists of 15 residues. The J segment lost 6 bases and the V segment lost 5 bases, leaving 11 bases of the junction unmatched. The CDR3 nucleotides are TGTGCCAGCAGTAAGTCAGGGGGCGCGAACGATGGCTACACCTTC. Its protein is CASSKSGGANDGYTF.

As regards this clonotype: This may stem from a read error, because a much larger clone lies one nucleotide away. V is TRBV12-3 or TRBV12-4 and J is TRBJ2-3, with TRBD1 identical over 9 bases. This CDR3 contains 16 residues. Here the CDR3 DNA reads TGTGCCGGCAGCCCGGTGGGACAGGGAGCTACAGATACGCAGTATTTT. This sequence encodes CAGSPVGQGATDTQYF.

This clonotype was seen a handful of times. J is TRBJ2-3 and V is TRBV5-1; weak D call: TRBD2 (5 bases). Germline V gives CDR1 SGHRS, CDR2 YFSETQ. The CDR3 runs to 16 residues. V lost 3 bases to trimming and J lost 2 bases, with 16 bases between them. The CDR3 sequence is CASSSGLLALTDTQYF. The CDR3 DNA is TGCGCCAGCAGCTCTGGCCTCCTAGCTCTCACAGATACGCAGTATTTT.

This clonotype showed up many times. The CDR3 loop reads CASSLTSYEQYF. The DNA of the CDR3 is TGTGCCAGCAGCTTAACTAGCTACGAGCAGTACTTC. The J gene is TRBJ2-7, the V gene TRBV28, with D maybe TRBD2 (5 bases). The V gene's germline CDR1 is MDHEN and CDR2 SYDVKM. V lost 6 bases and J 3 bases, leaving 9 bases between the germline ends. The length of the CDR3 is 12 residues.

This clonotype was seen a handful of times. The chain links TRBV29-1 to TRBJ1-2; D is ambiguous. This CDR3 has 11 amino acids. With 2 bases removed from V and 8 bases from J, the gap between germline ends came to 9 bases. CDR1 and CDR2 from the germline V gene are SQVTM and ANQGSEA. The CDR3, as DNA: TGCAGCGTTGAATTGCCCCTCGGCTACACCTTC. This translates into CSVELPLGYTF.